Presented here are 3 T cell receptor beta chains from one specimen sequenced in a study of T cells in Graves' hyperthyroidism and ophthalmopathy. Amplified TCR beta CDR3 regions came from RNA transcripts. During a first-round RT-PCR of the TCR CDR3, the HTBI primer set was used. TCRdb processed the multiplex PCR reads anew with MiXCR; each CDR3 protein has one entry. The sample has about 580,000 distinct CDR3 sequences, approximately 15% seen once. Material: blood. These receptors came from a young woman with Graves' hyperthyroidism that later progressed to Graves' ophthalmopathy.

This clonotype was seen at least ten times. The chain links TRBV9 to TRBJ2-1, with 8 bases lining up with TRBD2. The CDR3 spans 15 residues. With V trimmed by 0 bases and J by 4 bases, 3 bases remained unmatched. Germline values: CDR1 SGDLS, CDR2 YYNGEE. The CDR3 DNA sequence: TGTGCCAGCAGCGTAGTCTCGGGAGGGTACAATGAGCAGTTCTTC. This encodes CASSVVSGGYNEQFF.

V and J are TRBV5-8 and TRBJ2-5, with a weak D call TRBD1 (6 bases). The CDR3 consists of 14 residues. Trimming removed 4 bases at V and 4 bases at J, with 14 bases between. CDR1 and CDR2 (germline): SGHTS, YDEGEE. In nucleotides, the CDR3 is TGTGCCAGCAGCCAACCCGTCAGGGGAGAGACCCAGTACTTC. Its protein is CASSQPVRGETQYF.

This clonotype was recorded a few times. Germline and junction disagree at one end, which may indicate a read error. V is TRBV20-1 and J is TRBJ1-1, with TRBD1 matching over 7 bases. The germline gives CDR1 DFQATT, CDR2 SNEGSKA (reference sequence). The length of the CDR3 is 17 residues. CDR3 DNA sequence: TGCAGTACTAGAACCCGGACAGGTTGGCTTATGAACACTGAAGCTTTCTTT. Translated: CSTRTRTGWLMNTEAFF.